The 21 T cell receptor beta chains below all came from one sample that was sequenced in a study of T cell responses to AZD1222 COVID-19 vaccine. Sequencing was performed with immunoSEQ multiplex PCR; in TCRdb, only in-frame clones are kept and a portion is missing. The sample contains more than 95,000 clones, 70% to 90% of which appear only once. Sequencing used peripheral blood, obtained on day 0 of MenACWY control vaccination. All receptors come from an adult in good health.

The genes are TRBV28 and TRBJ2-5, with 14 bases that match TRBD2. The CDR3 has 17 residues. With 6 bases clipped from V and 1 base from J, the junction kept 7 bases outside the gene matches. Germline V gives CDR1 MDHEN, CDR2 SYDVKM. This chain's CDR3 is CASSPPTSGGGQETQYF. The CDR3, as DNA: TGTGCCAGCAGCCCTCCGACTAGCGGGGGGGGCCAAGAGACCCAGTACTTC.

This chain connects TRBV28 to TRBJ2-3; 9 nucleotides agree with TRBD2. Germline V gene data show CDR1 as MDHEN and CDR2 as SYDVKM. The V and J ends lost 5 bases and 2 bases, in that order; junction bases with no gene match: 14. The CDR3 is 18 amino acids. The CDR3 loop is CASSDGLASHYFTDTQYF. DNA for the CDR3: TGTGCCAGCAGTGACGGACTAGCGTCCCATTATTTCACAGATACGCAGTATTTT.

The chain has TRBV5-5 and TRBJ1-5; D is ambiguous. Germline V gene lookup returns CDR1 SGHKS and CDR2 YYEKEE (reference sequence). The V and J ends lost 0 bases and 4 bases respectively, with 11 bases between them. The length of the CDR3 is 15 residues. For the CDR3, the DNA is TGTGCCAGCAGCTTGGAGGCAGTGTTTAATCAGCCCCAGCATTTT. Its translation is CASSLEAVFNQPQHF.

This clone was detected only once. The CDR3, as DNA: TGTGCCAGTAGTGCCCAGGGGGCTTTTTTCCAAGAGACCCAGTACTTC. Translating gives CASSAQGAFFQETQYF. The chain carries TRBV19 and TRBJ2-5, with 8 positions matching TRBD1. The junction had 9 bases not matched to a gene; V was cut back by 5 bases and J by 1 base. CDR1 is LNHDA, CDR2 SQIVND, per germline (reference sequence). The CDR3 totals 16 residues.

This rearrangement joins TRBV27 to TRBJ2-7, with D possibly TRBD2 on 6 matching bases. This CDR3 comprises 15 residues. V was clipped by 6 bases and J by 2 bases, with 17 bases between them. In germline, CDR1 is MNHEY, CDR2 SMNVEV (reference sequence). CDR3 coding DNA: TGTGCCAGCAGGATCACCCCGGGGGTCACCTACGAGCAGTACTTC. The encoded protein is CASRITPGVTYEQYF.

The chain couples TRBV12-3 or TRBV12-4 to TRBJ2-2, with 7 nucleotides matching TRBD2. J gave up 7 bases and V 11 bases, and 4 bases lay outside the gene matches. This CDR3 has 11 amino acids. For the CDR3, the DNA is TGTGCCGGTCGGGGGGACGGGGAGCTGTTTTTT. This codes for CAGRGDGELFF.

Only one count was recorded for this clone. V and J are TRBV18 and TRBJ2-3, with TRBD2 matching 7 bases. Looked up from germline, CDR1 is KGHSH and CDR2 is LQKENI. Losses at the gene ends were 4 bases for V and 3 bases for J; bases not matched to a gene: 10. The length of the CDR3 is 16 residues. Here the CDR3 DNA reads TGTGCCAGCTCACTCTCTTCAGGGAGGGTAACAGATACGCAGTATTTT. Its protein is CASSLSSGRVTDTQYF.

The CDR3 loop is CASSLVRGGPNTQYF. The CDR3 DNA follows: TGTGCCAGCAGCTTAGTGCGGGGGGGCCCTAATACGCAGTATTTT. The chain is built from TRBV7-9 and TRBJ2-3; 9 positions match TRBD2. Trimming removed 1 base from V and 7 bases from J; junction bases left unmatched: 6. The CDR3 contains 15 residues. Germline assignment: CDR1 SEHNR and CDR2 FQNEAQ (reference sequence).

In DNA form, the CDR3 reads TGTGCCAGCAGTTACAGGGGGGGTGAAGCTTTCTTT. Translated: CASSYRGGEAFF. The chain carries TRBV6-5 and TRBJ1-1; TRBD1 is a possible D gene (6 bases). Germline V gives CDR1 MNHEY, CDR2 SVGAGI. V lost 2 bases and J lost 7, with 8 bases in between. The CDR3 contains 12 residues.

This chain connects TRBV18 to TRBJ1-2; 9 nucleotides agree with TRBD1. V lost 6 bases, J lost 3 bases, and 8 bases stayed unmatched. Per germline, CDR1 KGHSH and CDR2 LQKENI. The CDR3 runs 15 residues. The CDR3 reads CASSPGTGSDYGYTF. In DNA form, the CDR3 reads TGTGCCAGCTCCCCCGGGACAGGGTCTGACTATGGCTACACCTTC.

The chain combines TRBV5-4 with TRBJ1-2; 8 bases fit TRBD1. Trimming took 4 bases from V and 1 from J; bases not matched to a gene: 9. CDR1 and CDR2 from the germline V gene are SGHNT and YYREEE (reference sequence). CDR3 length equals 16 residues. The CDR3 spells CASSPGQGGGNYGYTF. CDR3 nucleotides: TGTGCCAGCAGCCCAGGACAGGGTGGGGGTAACTATGGCTACACCTTC.

This chain links TRBV7-3 with TRBJ1-6; D is unclear. CDR1 SGHTA and CDR2 FQGTGA come from the germline V gene. This CDR3 is 15 amino acids long. Trimming stripped 0 bases from V and 10 bases from J, with 13 bases between. The CDR3 here is CASSLTGIGVSPLHF. The CDR3, as DNA: TGTGCCAGCAGCTTAACTGGGATTGGGGTGTCACCCCTCCACTTT.

The chain recombines TRBV2 with TRBJ1-6; TRBD1 matches 8 bases. Germline trimming cut 5 bases from V and 0 bases from J; bases unmatched to any gene: 9. Germline V gives CDR1 SNHLY, CDR2 FYNNEI. There are 18 residues in the CDR3. The CDR3 nucleotides are TGTGCCAGCAGTCCGCAGGGGGCTTCGGTCTCCTATAATTCACCCCTCCACTTT. Its translation is CASSPQGASVSYNSPLHF. The full variable domain, with the rest looked up from reference TRBV2 and TRBJ1-6, is EPEVTQTPSHQVTQMGQEVILRCVPISNHLYFYWYRQILGQKVEFLVSFYNNEISEKSEIFDDQFSVERPDGSNFTLKIRSTKLEDSAMYFCASSPQGASVSYNSPLHFGNGTRLTVT.

The V gene is TRBV29-1, the J gene TRBJ1-5; possible D gene TRBD1, 5 bases. Germline V gene data show CDR1 as SQVTM and CDR2 as ANQGSEA. Trimming removed 7 bases from V and 3 bases from J, with 13 bases in between. The CDR3 has 13 amino acids. This chain's CDR3 is CSAGQGINQPQHF. The DNA of the CDR3 is TGCAGCGCGGGTCAGGGAATCAATCAGCCCCAGCATTTT.

The genes are TRBV4-1 and TRBJ1-2, with D uncertain. The CDR3 is made up of 16 amino acids. V gave up 1 base and J gave up 6 bases, with 18 bases separating them. CDR1 MGHRA and CDR2 YSYEKL come from the germline V gene. For the CDR3, the DNA is TGCGCCAGCAGCCAAGCCCCGACGGAATACCCCCATGGCTACACCTTC. Protein: CASSQAPTEYPHGYTF.

The rearrangement uses TRBV19 and TRBJ1-2; D possibly corresponds to TRBD1 (6 bases). The CDR3 loop spans 16 amino acids. V lost 0 bases, J lost 7 bases, and 18 bases lay in between. Germline loops: CDR1 LNHDA, CDR2 SQIVND (reference sequence). Here the CDR3 DNA reads TGTGCCAGTAGTATAGATCAGGGATCCAGGGGAGCTGGCTACACCTTC. Protein: CASSIDQGSRGAGYTF.

The chain combines TRBV19 with TRBJ1-2; D perhaps matches TRBD1 (6 bases). Trimming removed 6 bases from V and 3 bases from J, with 20 bases in between. This CDR3 spans 16 amino acids. CDR1 and CDR2 from the germline V gene are LNHDA and SQIVND (reference sequence). Written as DNA, the CDR3 is TGTGCCAGTAGCGCGGTTTGGCGGGGGGCTGACTATGGCTACACCTTC. The encoded protein is CASSAVWRGADYGYTF.

This chain joins TRBV19 and TRBJ2-3; D not resolved. Trimming pared 0 bases from V and 0 bases from J, leaving 7 bases between. The germline CDR1 and CDR2 sequences are LNHDA and SQIVND (reference sequence). The CDR3 covers 15 residues. Here the CDR3 reads CASSIEGLSTDTQYF. For the CDR3, the DNA is TGTGCCAGTAGTATAGAGGGGTTAAGCACAGATACGCAGTATTTT.

V gene TRBV5-8 combines with J gene TRBJ1-2; TRBD1 agrees at 8 bases. The CDR3 has 17 amino acids. The V segment lost 4 bases and the J segment 7 bases; nucleotides outside the gene matches: 18. CDR1 is SGHTS, CDR2 YDEGEE, per germline. This chain's CDR3 is CASSGWGTAGQGSGYTF. The DNA for the CDR3 is TGTGCCAGCAGCGGTTGGGGGACAGCCGGACAGGGCAGTGGCTACACCTTC.

To note about this clone: A junction end diverges from the germline sequence, so it may reflect a read error. The chain joins TRBV6-5 to TRBJ1-2; 9 nucleotides match TRBD1. From germline, CDR1 is MNHEY and CDR2 SVGAGI. The CDR3 contains 13 residues. The CDR3 spells CASWDREHYGYTF. The CDR3 region has the DNA TGTGCCAGCTGGGACAGGGAACACTACGGCTACACCTTC.

The chain couples TRBV7-2 to TRBJ1-3; 8 positions agree with TRBD1. The germline gives CDR1 SGHTA, CDR2 FQGNSA. Unmatched junction bases numbered 12, after V lost 7 bases and J lost 4 bases. The CDR3 extends over 16 amino acids. The CDR3: CASIPFPQGGGNTIYF. CDR3 DNA sequence: TGTGCCAGCATCCCCTTCCCACAGGGGGGCGGAAACACCATATATTTT.